Listed below are T cell receptor beta chains from one sample, sequenced in a study of blood T cells in healthy people across ages. MiXCR, run by TCRdb on the 5' RACE reads, gives a single entry per CDR3 protein. Found here are roughly 500,000 distinct CDR3 sequences, 27% of them singletons; the top ten hold 15% to 20%. Sequencing used blood. The receptors were sampled from a woman aged 70-85 years in good health. Each CDR3 is given with its conserved first and last residue. D genes are given only for firm matches. Clone size is stated in some rows and not others, as once, few, many or a class when expanded.

v_call	d_call	j_call	cdr3_length	clone_size	cdr3_aa	cdr3_nt
TRBV7-2	TRBD1	TRBJ2-3	14	-	CASGTGGSVDTQYF	TGTGCCAGCGGGACAGGGGGTTCGGTGGATACGCAGTATTTT
TRBV4-2	-	TRBJ2-7	15	few	CASSRRDSGGYEQYF	TGTGCCAGCAGCCGCCGGGACAGCGGGGGCTACGAGCAGTACTTC
TRBV4-2	TRBD2	TRBJ2-3	18	few	CASSRDLGLAGVVDTQYF	TGTGCCAGCAGCCGAGACCTGGGACTAGCGGGGGTGGTAGATACGCAGTATTTT
TRBV24-1	-	TRBJ2-5	14	many	CATSETVPKETQYF	TGTGCCACCAGTGAGACGGTCCCGAAGGAGACCCAGTACTTC
TRBV12-3/TRBV12-4	-	TRBJ1-1	13	-	CASSLLGSTEAFF	TGCGCCAGCAGCCTACTTGGTAGCACTGAAGCTTTCTTT
TRBV2	-	TRBJ2-5	8	-	CQEETQYF	TGTCAGGAAGAGACCCAGTACTTC
TRBV2	TRBD1	TRBJ1-1	13	few	CASSGGQGLEAFF	TGTGCCAGCAGTGGCGGACAGGGGCTTGAAGCTTTCTTT
TRBV20-1	-	TRBJ1-2	11	few	CSVSRGYGYTF	TGCAGTGTATCTCGGGGCTATGGCTACACCTTC
TRBV6-1	-	TRBJ2-7	11	few	CASSDYTEQYF	TGTGCCAGCAGTGACTACACCGAGCAGTACTTC
TRBV7-2	TRBD2	TRBJ2-2	14	-	CASSFGTSGGELFF	TGTGCCAGCAGTTTCGGGACTAGCGGCGGGGAGCTGTTTTTT
TRBV25-1	TRBD2	TRBJ2-1	14	-	CASSSDGGANEQFF	TGTGCCAGCAGTTCTGACGGGGGGGCCAATGAGCAGTTCTTC
TRBV19	-	TRBJ2-5	13	-	CASRQEFQETQYF	TGTGCCAGCCGGCAGGAATTCCAAGAGACCCAGTACTTC
TRBV5-6	-	TRBJ1-3	13	-	CASSLQSGNTIYF	TGTGCCAGCAGCTTGCAGTCCGGAAACACCATATATTTT
TRBV5-1	-	TRBJ1-1	16	few	CASSSDLGRSNTEAFF	TGCGCCAGCAGCTCTGACCTCGGTCGATCGAACACTGAAGCTTTCTTT